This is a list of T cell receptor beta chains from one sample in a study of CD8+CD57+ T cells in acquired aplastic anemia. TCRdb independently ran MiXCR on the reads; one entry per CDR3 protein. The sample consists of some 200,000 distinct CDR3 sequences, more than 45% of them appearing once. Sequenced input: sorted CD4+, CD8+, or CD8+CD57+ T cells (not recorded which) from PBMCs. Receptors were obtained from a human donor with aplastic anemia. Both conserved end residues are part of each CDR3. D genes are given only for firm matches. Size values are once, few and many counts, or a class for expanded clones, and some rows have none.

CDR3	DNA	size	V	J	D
CASSGTPSSGNTIYF	TGTGCCAGCAGCGGGACTCCGAGCTCTGGAAACACCATATATTTT	many	TRBV9	TRBJ1-3	NA
CASSSRTSGSSEQFF	TGTGCCAGCAGCTCTCGGACTAGCGGGAGTAGTGAGCAGTTCTTC	many	TRBV9	TRBJ2-1	TRBD2
CASSEALGQAFAPQHF	TGTGCCAGCAGTGAAGCGCTTGGTCAGGCCTTTGCGCCCCAGCATTTT	NA	TRBV10-3	TRBJ1-5	NA
CSASGTSGPQETQYF	TGCAGTGCTAGTGGGACTAGCGGGCCTCAAGAGACCCAGTACTTC	NA	TRBV20-1	TRBJ2-5	TRBD2
CSASSYNEQFF	TGCAGTGCTAGCAGCTACAATGAGCAGTTCTTC	many	TRBV20-1	TRBJ2-1	NA
CASSATGGFSPLHF	TGTGCCAGCAGCGCAACAGGGGGGTTTTCACCCCTCCACTTT	many	TRBV7-6	TRBJ1-6	TRBD1
CASSLEPGGSGSPLHF	TGCGCCAGCAGCTTGGAGCCGGGGGGTAGTGGTTCACCCCTCCACTTT	many	TRBV5-1	TRBJ1-6	NA
CSAATGAGSGYTF	TGCAGTGCGGCGACCGGGGCTGGCTCTGGCTACACCTTC	many	TRBV20-1	TRBJ1-2	NA
CATSRDSQYGYTF	TGTGCCACCAGCAGAGATTCACAGTATGGCTACACCTTC	NA	TRBV15	TRBJ1-2	NA
CATSRGLTNEKLFF	TGTGCCACCAGCAGAGGGCTAACTAATGAAAAACTGTTTTTT	many	TRBV15	TRBJ1-4	NA
CASSLTAVSSYNEQFF	TGTGCCAGCAGCTTAACAGCGGTGAGCTCCTACAATGAGCAGTTCTTC	many	TRBV7-3	TRBJ2-1	NA
CASSFGESYNEQFF	TGTGCCAGCAGTTTCGGCGAGTCCTACAATGAGCAGTTCTTC	many	TRBV12-3/TRBV12-4	TRBJ2-1	NA
CASSPGTGAYGYTF	TGTGCCAGTAGTCCCGGGACAGGAGCCTATGGCTACACCTTC	NA	TRBV19	TRBJ1-2	TRBD1
CASSFDSLGTQYF	TGTGCTAGCAGCTTCGACAGCTTGGGGACCCAGTACTTC	many	TRBV7-7	TRBJ2-5	NA
CSARGGREHTEAFF	TGCAGTGCTAGAGGAGGCAGGGAGCACACTGAAGCTTTCTTT	NA	TRBV20-1	TRBJ1-1	NA
CASSDAGYNEQYF	TGCGCCAGCAGTGATGCCGGATACAACGAGCAGTACTTC	once	TRBV10-2	TRBJ2-7	NA